This TCR beta chain was identified in a study of blood T cell repertoires in COVID-19. Deletions cut 2 bases from V and 10 bases from J, with 18 bases between. The CDR3 runs 16 residues. Germline V lookup: CDR1 MDHEN, CDR2 SYDVKM. Using immunoSEQ multiplex PCR, the repertoire was profiled, and TCRdb retains in-frame clones only, with some absent. The sample has about 73,000 clones, approximately 82% seen once. This TCR came from a man aged 50 to 60 with active COVID-19. Sequencing input: peripheral blood. V usage is TRBV28 and J usage is TRBJ1-6; D is unresolved. The CDR3 DNA sequence: TGTGCCAGCAGTTTAATCCAGTCGGGAAGAAGATCACCCCTCCACTTT. Translation: CASSLIQSGRRSPLHF.